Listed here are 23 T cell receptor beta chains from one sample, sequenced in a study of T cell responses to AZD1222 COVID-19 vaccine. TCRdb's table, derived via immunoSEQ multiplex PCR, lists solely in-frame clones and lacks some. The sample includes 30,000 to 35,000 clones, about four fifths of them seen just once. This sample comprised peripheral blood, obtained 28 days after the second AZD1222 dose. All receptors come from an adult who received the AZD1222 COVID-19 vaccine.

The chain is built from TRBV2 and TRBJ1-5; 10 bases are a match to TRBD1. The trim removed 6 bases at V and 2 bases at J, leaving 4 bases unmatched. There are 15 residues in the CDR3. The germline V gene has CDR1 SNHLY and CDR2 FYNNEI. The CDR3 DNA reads TGTGCCAGCAGCCGCGGGACAGGGGGCAATCAGCCCCAGCATTTT. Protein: CASSRGTGGNQPQHF. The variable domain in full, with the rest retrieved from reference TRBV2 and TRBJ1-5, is EPEVTQTPSHQVTQMGQEVILRCVPISNHLYFYWYRQILGQKVEFLVSFYNNEISEKSEIFDDQFSVERPDGSNFTLKIRSTKLEDSAMYFCASSRGTGGNQPQHFGDGTRLSIL.

For the CDR3, the DNA is TGTGCCAGCAGCCGCGGAGGGGCTCAAGAGACCCAGTACTTC. It yields the protein CASSRGGAQETQYF. This sequence joins TRBV7-2 and TRBJ2-5; a possible D gene is TRBD2 (6 bases). This CDR3 has 14 residues. Per the germline V gene, CDR1 is SGHTA and CDR2 is FQGNSA. Trimming cost V 5 bases and J 2 bases, with 12 bases left between them. The variable domain in full, completed from reference TRBV7-2 and TRBJ2-5, reads GAGVSQSPSNKVTEKGKDVELRCDPISGHTALYWYRQSLGQGLEFLIYFQGNSAPDKSGLPSDRFSAERTGGSVSTLTIQRTQQEDSAVYLCASSRGGAQETQYFGPGTRLLVL.

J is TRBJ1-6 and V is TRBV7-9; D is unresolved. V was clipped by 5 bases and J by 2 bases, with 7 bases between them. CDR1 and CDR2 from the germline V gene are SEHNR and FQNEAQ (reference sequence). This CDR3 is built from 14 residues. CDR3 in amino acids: CASSPEPYNSPLHF. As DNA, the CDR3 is TGTGCCAGCAGCCCAGAGCCCTATAATTCACCCCTCCACTTT.

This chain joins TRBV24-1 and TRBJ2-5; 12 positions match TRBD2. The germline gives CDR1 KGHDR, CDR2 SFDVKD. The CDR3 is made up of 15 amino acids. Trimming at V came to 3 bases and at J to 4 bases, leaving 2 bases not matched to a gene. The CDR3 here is CATSDGGLAGETQYF. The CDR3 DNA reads TGTGCCACCAGTGATGGGGGACTAGCGGGAGAGACCCAGTACTTC.

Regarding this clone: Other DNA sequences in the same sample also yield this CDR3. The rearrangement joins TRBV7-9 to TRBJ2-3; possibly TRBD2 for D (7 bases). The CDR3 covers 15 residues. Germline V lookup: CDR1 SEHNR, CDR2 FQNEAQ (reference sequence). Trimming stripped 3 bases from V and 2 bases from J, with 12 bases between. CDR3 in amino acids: CASSLRGGFTDTQYF. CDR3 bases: TGTGCCAGCAGCTTGAGGGGGGGGTTCACAGATACGCAGTATTTT.

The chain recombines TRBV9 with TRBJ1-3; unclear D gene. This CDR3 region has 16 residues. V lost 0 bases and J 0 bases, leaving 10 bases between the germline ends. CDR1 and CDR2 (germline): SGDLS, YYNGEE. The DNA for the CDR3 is TGTGCCAGCAGCGTAGTTCTGGTAATCTCTGGAAACACCATATATTTT. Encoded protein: CASSVVLVISGNTIYF. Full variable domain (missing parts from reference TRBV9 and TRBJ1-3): DSGVTQTPKHLITATGQRVTLRCSPRSGDLSVYWYQQSLDQGLQFLIQYYNGEERAKGNILERFSAQQFPDLHSELNLSSLELGDSALYFCASSVVLVISGNTIYFGEGSWLTVV.

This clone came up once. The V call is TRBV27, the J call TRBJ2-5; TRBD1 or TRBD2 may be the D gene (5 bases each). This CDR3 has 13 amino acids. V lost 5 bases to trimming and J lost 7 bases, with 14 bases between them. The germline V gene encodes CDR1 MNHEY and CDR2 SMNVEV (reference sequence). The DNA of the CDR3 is TGTGCCAGCAGTGCCCGGGGCAGCAGGACCCAGTACTTC. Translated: CASSARGSRTQYF.

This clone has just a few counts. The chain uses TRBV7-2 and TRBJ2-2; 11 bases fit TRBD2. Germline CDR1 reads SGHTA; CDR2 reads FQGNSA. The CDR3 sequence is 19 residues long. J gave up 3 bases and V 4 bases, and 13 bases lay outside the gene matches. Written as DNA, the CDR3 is TGTGCCAGCAGCTCACGGCCACCTACTAGCGGGGGCTACACCGGGGAGCTGTTTTTT. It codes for CASSSRPPTSGGYTGELFF.

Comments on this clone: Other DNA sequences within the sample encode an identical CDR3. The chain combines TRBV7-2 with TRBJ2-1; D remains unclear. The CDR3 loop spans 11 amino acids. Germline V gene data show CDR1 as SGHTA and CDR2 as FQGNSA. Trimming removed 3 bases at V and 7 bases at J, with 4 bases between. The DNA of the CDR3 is TGTGCCAGCAGCTTCTATAATGAGCAGTTCTTC. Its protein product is CASSFYNEQFF. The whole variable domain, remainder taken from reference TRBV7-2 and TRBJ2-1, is GAGVSQSPSNKVTEKGKDVELRCDPISGHTALYWYRQSLGQGLEFLIYFQGNSAPDKSGLPSDRFSAERTGGSVSTLTIQRTQQEDSAVYLCASSFYNEQFFGPGTRLTVL.

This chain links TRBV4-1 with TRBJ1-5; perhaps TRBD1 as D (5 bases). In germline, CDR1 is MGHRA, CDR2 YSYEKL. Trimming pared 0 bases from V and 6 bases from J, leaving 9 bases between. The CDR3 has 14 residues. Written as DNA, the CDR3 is TGCGCCAGCAGCCAAGAGGCAGGGCTTCAGCCCCAGCATTTT. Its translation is CASSQEAGLQPQHF.

The CDR3 nucleotides read TGTGCCAGCAGCGCCGGACAGGGGTCTGGAAACACCATATATTTT. Protein: CASSAGQGSGNTIYF. This rearrangement joins TRBV9 to TRBJ1-3; 9 bases line up with TRBD1. Trimming removed 3 bases from V and 1 base from J; junction bases left unmatched: 2. CDR1 is SGDLS and CDR2 is YYNGEE in the germline V gene. The CDR3 has 15 amino acids.

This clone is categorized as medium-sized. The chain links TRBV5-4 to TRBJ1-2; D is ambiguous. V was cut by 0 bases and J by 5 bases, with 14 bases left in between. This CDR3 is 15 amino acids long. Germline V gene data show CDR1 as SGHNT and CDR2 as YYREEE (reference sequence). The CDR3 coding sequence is TGTGCCAGCAGCTTGGGGGAGTCCCTTAGGTATGGCTACACCTTC. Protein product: CASSLGESLRYGYTF.

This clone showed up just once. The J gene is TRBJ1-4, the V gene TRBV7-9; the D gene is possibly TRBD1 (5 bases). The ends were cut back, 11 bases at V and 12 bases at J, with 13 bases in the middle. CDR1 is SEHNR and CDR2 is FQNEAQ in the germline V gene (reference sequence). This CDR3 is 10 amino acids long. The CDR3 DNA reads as TGTGCCGCCTCGGACACCGAACTGTTTTTT. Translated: CAASDTELFF.

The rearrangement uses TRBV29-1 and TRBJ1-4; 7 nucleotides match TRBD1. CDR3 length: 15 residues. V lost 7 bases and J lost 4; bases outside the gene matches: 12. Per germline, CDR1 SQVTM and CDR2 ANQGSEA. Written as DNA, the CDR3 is TGCAGCGCTCAACCGTGGGACAGCGATAATGAAAAACTGTTTTTT. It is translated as CSAQPWDSDNEKLFF.

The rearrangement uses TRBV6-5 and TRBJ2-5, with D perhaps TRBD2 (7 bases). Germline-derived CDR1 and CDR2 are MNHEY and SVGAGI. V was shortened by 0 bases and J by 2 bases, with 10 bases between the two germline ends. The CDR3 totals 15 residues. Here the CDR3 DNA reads TGTGCCAGCAGTTACTCGGGGGGGCAGCAAGAGACCCAGTACTTC. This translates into CASSYSGGQQETQYF.

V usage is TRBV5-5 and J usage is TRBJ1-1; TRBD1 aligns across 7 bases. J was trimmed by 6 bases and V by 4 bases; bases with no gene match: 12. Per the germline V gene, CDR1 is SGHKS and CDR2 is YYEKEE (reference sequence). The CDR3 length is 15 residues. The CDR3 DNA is TGTGCCAGCAGCCGTGGACAGGCGGCGGAGGCTGAAGCTTTCTTT. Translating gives CASSRGQAAEAEAFF.

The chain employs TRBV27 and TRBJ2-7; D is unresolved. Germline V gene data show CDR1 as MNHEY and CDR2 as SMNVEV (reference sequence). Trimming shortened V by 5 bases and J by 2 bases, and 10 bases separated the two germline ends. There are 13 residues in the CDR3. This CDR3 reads CASSQTPAYEQYV. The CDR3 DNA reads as TGTGCCAGCAGTCAGACCCCCGCCTACGAGCAGTACGTC.

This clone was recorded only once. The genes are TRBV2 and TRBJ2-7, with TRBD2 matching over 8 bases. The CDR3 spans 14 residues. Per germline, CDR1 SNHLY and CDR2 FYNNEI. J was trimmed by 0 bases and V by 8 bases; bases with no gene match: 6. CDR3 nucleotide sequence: TGTGCCAGCCGGCGGGAGGACCTCTCCTACGAGCAGTACGTC. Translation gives CASRREDLSYEQYV.

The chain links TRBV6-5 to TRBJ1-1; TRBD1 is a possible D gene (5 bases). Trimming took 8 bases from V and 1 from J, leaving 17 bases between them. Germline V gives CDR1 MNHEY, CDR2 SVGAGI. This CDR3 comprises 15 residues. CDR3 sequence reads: CASVPGTAQNTEAFF. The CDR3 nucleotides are TGTGCCAGCGTCCCGGGGACGGCACAGAACACTGAAGCTTTCTTT.

The CDR3 loop reads CASSRQGGSEAFF. CDR3 sequence (DNA): TGTGCCAGCAGTCGACAAGGGGGGAGTGAAGCTTTCTTT. The chain employs TRBV6-5 and TRBJ1-1, with D possibly TRBD1 on 6 matching bases. Trimming removed 5 bases at V and 7 bases at J, with 14 bases between. Germline V gene sequence: CDR1 MNHEY, CDR2 SVGAGI. This CDR3 contains 13 residues.

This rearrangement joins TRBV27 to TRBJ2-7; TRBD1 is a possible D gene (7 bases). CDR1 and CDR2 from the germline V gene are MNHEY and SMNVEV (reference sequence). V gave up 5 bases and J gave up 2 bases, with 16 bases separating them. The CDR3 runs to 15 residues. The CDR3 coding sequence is TGTGCCAGCAGTGCCCGGCAGGGGGGTCCCTACGAGCAGTACTTC. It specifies CASSARQGGPYEQYF.

CDR3 in amino acids: CASRSGRALTDTQYF. As DNA, the CDR3 is TGCGCCAGCAGGAGCGGGAGGGCCCTCACAGATACGCAGTATTTT. The chain uses TRBV10-1 and TRBJ2-3; 10 bases map to TRBD2. The CDR3 extends over 15 amino acids. Germline assignment: CDR1 WNHNN and CDR2 SYGVQD (reference sequence). Trimming removed 6 bases from V and 2 bases from J; junction bases left unmatched: 5.

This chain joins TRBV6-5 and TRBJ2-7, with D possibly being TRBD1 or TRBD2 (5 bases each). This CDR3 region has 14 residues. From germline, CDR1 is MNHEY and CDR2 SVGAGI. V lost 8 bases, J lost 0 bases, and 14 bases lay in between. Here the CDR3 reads CASGPGPVSYEQYV. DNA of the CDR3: TGTGCCAGCGGACCGGGACCGGTCTCCTACGAGCAGTACGTC.